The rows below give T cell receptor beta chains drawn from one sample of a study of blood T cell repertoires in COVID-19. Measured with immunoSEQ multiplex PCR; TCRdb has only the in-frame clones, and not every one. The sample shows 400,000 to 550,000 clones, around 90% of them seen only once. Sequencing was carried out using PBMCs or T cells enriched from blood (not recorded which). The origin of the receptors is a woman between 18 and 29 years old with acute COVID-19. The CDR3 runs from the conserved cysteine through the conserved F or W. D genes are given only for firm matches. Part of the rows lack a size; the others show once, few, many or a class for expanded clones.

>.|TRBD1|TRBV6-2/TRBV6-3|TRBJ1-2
TGTGCCAGCAGTCGACCGGGACAGGGGACCTATGGCTACACCTTC
CASSRPGQGTYGYTF
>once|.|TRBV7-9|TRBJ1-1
TGTGCCAGCAGCTTAGAGGGGACACACACTGAAGCTTTCTTT
CASSLEGTHTEAFF
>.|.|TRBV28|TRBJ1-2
TGTGCCAGCAGTTCCCTGGGGGGGGCTAAGATCTATGGCTACACCTTC
CASSSLGGAKIYGYTF
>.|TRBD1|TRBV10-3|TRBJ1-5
TGTGCCATCAGTGACCGGACAGGGGAGAGTAGAAGCAATCAGCCCCAGCATTTT
CAISDRTGESRSNQPQHF
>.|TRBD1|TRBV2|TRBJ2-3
TGTGCCAGCAGGCAAGACCGGGACAGGGGTTGGACAGATACGCAGTATTTT
CASRQDRDRGWTDTQYF
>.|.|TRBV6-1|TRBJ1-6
TGTGCCAGCAGTGGACGACAGTTTCTATCCCATTCACCCCTCCACTTT
CASSGRQFLSHSPLHF
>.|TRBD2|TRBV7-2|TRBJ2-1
TGTGCCAGCAGCTCCCGGGGGGGAACCTACAATGAGCAGTTCTTC
CASSSRGGTYNEQFF
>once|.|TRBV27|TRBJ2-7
TGTGCCAGCAGTTTATTTCCCAGGGGGGACGAGCAGTACTTC
CASSLFPRGDEQYF
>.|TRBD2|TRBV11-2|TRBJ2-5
TGTGCCAGCAGCACTGGACTAGCGGGACCCCAAGAGACCCAGTACTTC
CASSTGLAGPQETQYF
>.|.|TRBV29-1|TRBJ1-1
TGCAGCGTTGAAAGAACTGACGGACTTGAAGCTTTCTTT
CSVERTDGLEAFF
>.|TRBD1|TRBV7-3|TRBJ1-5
TGTGCCAGCAGCTCCCGGTGGGGACAGAATCAGCCCCAGCATTTT
CASSSRWGQNQPQHF
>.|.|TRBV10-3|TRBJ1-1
TGTGCCATCAGTGAGTCACCGGGACTCGACACTGAAGCTTTCTTT
CAISESPGLDTEAFF
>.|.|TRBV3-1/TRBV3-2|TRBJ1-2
TGTGCCAGCAGCCAAGGGCTCCGGAGATCTGGCTACACCTTC
CASSQGLRRSGYTF
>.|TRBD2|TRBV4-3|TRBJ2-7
TGCGCCAGCAGCCAGGGACTAGCGGACTACGAGCAGTACTTC
CASSQGLADYEQYF
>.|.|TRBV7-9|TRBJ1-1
TGTGCCAGCAGTTCGACAAAGGAAGCTTTCTTT
CASSSTKEAFF
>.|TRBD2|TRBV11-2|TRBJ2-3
TGTGCCAGCAGCTTAGGCGGTAGCGGGGGAGATACGCAGTATTTT
CASSLGGSGGDTQYF
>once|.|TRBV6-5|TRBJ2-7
TGTGCCAGCAGTTACTCATCAGCGCTCGGCTACGAGCAGTACTTC
CASSYSSALGYEQYF
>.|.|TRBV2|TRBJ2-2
TGTGCCAGCAGTGAATCGGCTAGCACCGGGGAGCTGTTTTTT
CASSESASTGELFF
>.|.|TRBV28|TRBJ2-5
TGTGCCAGCAGTAGGGGACTCCAAGAGACCCAGTACTTC
CASSRGLQETQYF
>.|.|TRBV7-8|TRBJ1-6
TGTGCCAGCAGCCCAGGAAATTCACCCCTCCACTTT
CASSPGNSPLHF
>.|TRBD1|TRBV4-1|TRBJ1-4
TGCGCCAGCAGCCGAACCCAACAGGGGAATGCTAATGAAAAACTGTTTTTT
CASSRTQQGNANEKLFF
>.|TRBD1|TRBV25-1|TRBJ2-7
TGTGCCAGCAGTTATGGGGCCGACAGGGCCGCCTCTGCGGTGCAGTACTTC
CASSYGADRAASAVQYF
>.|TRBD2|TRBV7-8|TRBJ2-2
TGTGCCAGCAGCTTCCCGGGACTAGCGGGAGGGTCGAACACCGGGGAGCTGTTTTTT
CASSFPGLAGGSNTGELFF
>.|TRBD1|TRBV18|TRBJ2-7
TGTGCCAGCTCACCTCTCGGGACAGGGGAGCGCGAGCAGTACTTC
CASSPLGTGEREQYF
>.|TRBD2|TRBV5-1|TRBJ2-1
TGCGCCAGCAGCGGGGGAGGGATGAGCTCCTACAATGAGCAGTTCTTC
CASSGGGMSSYNEQFF
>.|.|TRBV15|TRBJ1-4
TGTGCCACCAGCAGATTCCCTGGGGCGGCCGCGAATGAAAAACTGTTTTTT
CATSRFPGAAANEKLFF
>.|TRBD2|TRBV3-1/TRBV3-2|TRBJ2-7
TGTGCCAGCAGCCAAGGGACTAGCGGTCACTACGAGCAGTACTTC
CASSQGTSGHYEQYF
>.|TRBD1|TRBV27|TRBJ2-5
TGTGCCACCCAGACAGGGGATCTGGAGACCCAGTACTTC
CATQTGDLETQYF
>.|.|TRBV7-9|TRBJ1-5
TGTGCCAGCAGTTCTGGACAGAACCTCGGACAGCCCCAGCATTTT
CASSSGQNLGQPQHF
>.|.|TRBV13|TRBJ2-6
TGTGCCAGCAGCTTAGGCGGCGGGACCCCTGGGGCCAACGTCCTGACTTTC
CASSLGGGTPGANVLTF
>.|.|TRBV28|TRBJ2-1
TGTGCCAGCAGAAAGACAGGATTTACCTACAATGAGCAGTTCTTC
CASRKTGFTYNEQFF
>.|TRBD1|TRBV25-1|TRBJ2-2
TGTGCCAGCAGGACAGGGGAAGACACCGGGGAGCTGTTTTTT
CASRTGEDTGELFF
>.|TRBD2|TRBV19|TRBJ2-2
TGTGCCAGTAGTATCTCCCGGACTAGCGGGGGGATAACCGGGGAGCTGTTTTTT
CASSISRTSGGITGELFF
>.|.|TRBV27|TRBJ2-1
TGTGCCAGCAGTTTATTTCTAGCGCCCTACAATGAGCAGTTCTTC
CASSLFLAPYNEQFF
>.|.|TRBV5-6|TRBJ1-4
TGTGCCAGCAGTTTGGACGGTTTGGAACTGTTTTTT
CASSLDGLELFF
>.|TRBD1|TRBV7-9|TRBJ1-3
TGTGCCAGCAGCTCCGACAGGGCCGGAAACACCATATATTTT
CASSSDRAGNTIYF
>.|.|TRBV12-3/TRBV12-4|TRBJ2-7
TGTGCCAGCAGGAGGTTGGACTACGAGCAGTACTTC
CASRRLDYEQYF
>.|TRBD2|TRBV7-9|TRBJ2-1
TGTGCCAGCAGCTTACTATCTAGCGGGAGCTCCTACAATGAGCAGTTCTTC
CASSLLSSGSSYNEQFF
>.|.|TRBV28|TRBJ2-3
TGTGCCAGCAGGCCGCCTGCGCGGGATACGCAGTATTTT
CASRPPARDTQYF
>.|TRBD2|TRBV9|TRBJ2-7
TGTGCCAGCAGCGTAGCTAGCGGGGACTCCTACGAGCAGTACTTC
CASSVASGDSYEQYF
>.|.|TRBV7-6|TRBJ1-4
TGTGCCAGCAGCTTGGGCAGGTTTGAAAAACTGTTTTTT
CASSLGRFEKLFF
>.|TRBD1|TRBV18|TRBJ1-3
TGTGCCAGCTCACCATTTACAGGGGATTCTGGAAACACCATATATTTT
CASSPFTGDSGNTIYF